A single sample gave rise to the 20 T cell receptor beta chains below, sequenced in a study of cytomegalovirus exposure and HLA in healthy donors. Assay used: immunoSEQ multiplex PCR; TCRdb lists only in-frame clones, some missing. The sample holds about 240,000 clones, around 88% seen once. The source material was PBMCs. The receptor source for this set is a woman aged 25 to 39 in good health and CMV-seropositive.

This chain connects TRBV4-1 to TRBJ2-1; 7 bases are shared with TRBD2. From germline, CDR1 is MGHRA and CDR2 YSYEKL. V dropped 0 bases and J dropped 7; count of bases not matched to a gene: 3. CDR3 size: 14 residues. The DNA of the CDR3 is TGCGCCAGCAGCCAAGATCTGGGGGGGAATGAGCAGTTCTTC. Amino acids: CASSQDLGGNEQFF.

This clone was recorded only once. J is TRBJ2-5 and V is TRBV7-8, with TRBD1 matching 7 bases. The germline V gene has CDR1 SGHVS and CDR2 FQNEAQ. The V and J ends lost 4 bases and 0 bases, in that order; junction bases with no gene match: 5. The CDR3 length is 15 residues. The CDR3 sequence: CASSSTGQDQETQYF. CDR3 nucleotide sequence: TGTGCCAGCAGCTCCACCGGACAGGACCAAGAGACCCAGTACTTC. The full variable domain, rest sourced from reference TRBV7-8 and TRBJ2-5, is GAGVSQSPRYKVAKRGQDVALRCDPISGHVSLFWYQQALGQGPEFLTYFQNEAQLDKSGLPSDRFFAERPEGSVSTLKIQRTQQEDSAVYLCASSSTGQDQETQYFGPGTRLLVL.

This chain uses TRBV7-8 with TRBJ2-7; D is uncertain. CDR1 and CDR2 (germline): SGHVS, FQNEAQ. V gave up 8 bases and J gave up 2 bases, with 10 bases separating them. The CDR3 contains 12 residues. The CDR3 is CASGKQTYEQYF. The CDR3 region has the DNA TGTGCCAGCGGTAAACAGACCTACGAGCAGTACTTC. Using reference TRBV7-8 and TRBJ2-7 for the parts outside the CDR3, the full variable domain is GAGVSQSPRYKVAKRGQDVALRCDPISGHVSLFWYQQALGQGPEFLTYFQNEAQLDKSGLPSDRFFAERPEGSVSTLKIQRTQQEDSAVYLCASGKQTYEQYFGPGTRLTVT.

V and J are TRBV28 and TRBJ2-5, with 8 bases that match TRBD1. Germline V CDR1 and CDR2: MDHEN, SYDVKM. The length of the CDR3 is 15 residues. V shed 6 bases and J 2 bases; nucleotides not matched to a gene: 8. CDR3 sequence reads: CASSLQTGEQETQYF. The CDR3 nucleotides read TGTGCCAGCAGCTTACAGACAGGGGAACAAGAGACCCAGTACTTC.

The chain has TRBV11-3 and TRBJ2-4, with TRBD1 matching 8 bases. CDR3 length equals 14 residues. The germline V gene encodes CDR1 SGHNT and CDR2 YENEEA. After removal of 4 bases from V and 6 bases from J, the junction contained 5 bases not matched to a gene. CDR3 in DNA: TGTGCCAGCAGCTCTGGACAGGGAGGAAACATTCAGTACTTC. Translation gives CASSSGQGGNIQYF. The entire variable domain, with the rest obtained from reference TRBV11-3 and TRBJ2-4, is as follows: EAGVVQSPRYKIIEKKQPVAFWCNPISGHNTLYWYLQNLGQGPELLIRYENEEAVDDSQLPKDRFSAERLKGVDSTLKIQPAELGDSAVYLCASSSGQGGNIQYFGAGTRLSVL.

The rearrangement uses TRBV5-5 and TRBJ2-3, with D maybe TRBD2 (6 bases). Trimming stripped 1 base from V and 4 bases from J, with 10 bases between. The CDR3 is made up of 14 amino acids. The germline V gene has CDR1 SGHKS and CDR2 YYEKEE (reference sequence). For the CDR3, the DNA is TGTGCCAGCAGCTTGCCCGGGGAGGCAGATACGCAGTATTTT. Its protein is CASSLPGEADTQYF.

The chain has TRBV6-5 and TRBJ1-1; D perhaps matches TRBD1 (6 bases). CDR1 is MNHEY and CDR2 is SVGAGI in the germline V gene. Trimming removed 0 bases at V and 4 bases at J, with 12 bases between. The CDR3 has 15 residues. This CDR3 is CASSYSVQGSTEAFF. The CDR3 DNA is TGTGCCAGCAGTTACTCGGTTCAGGGGTCCACTGAAGCTTTCTTT.

This clone was counted many times. This chain joins TRBV5-1 and TRBJ1-3, with a tentative D call TRBD1 (5 bases). The CDR3 contains 14 residues. Germline CDR1 is SGHRS and CDR2 is YFSETQ. V was shortened by 2 bases and J by 2 bases, with 8 bases between the two germline ends. Here the CDR3 DNA reads TGCGCCAGCAGCTTAGGACATGCTGGAAACACCATATATTTT. Its protein product is CASSLGHAGNTIYF.

This rearrangement joins TRBV10-3 to TRBJ2-2; D is possibly TRBD1 (5 bases). Germline assignment: CDR1 ENHRY and CDR2 SYGVKD. Trimming removed 11 bases from V and 6 bases from J, with 13 bases in between. The CDR3 spans 12 residues. The CDR3 here is CASSQGSGELFF. CDR3 DNA: TGTGCCTCGAGCCAGGGTTCCGGGGAGCTGTTTTTT.

The CDR3 region has the DNA TGTGCCAGCAGTGAAGCCCTCCTGATCGGCATTCAGTACTTC. Its protein product is CASSEALLIGIQYF. This chain connects TRBV2 to TRBJ2-4; D call uncertain. The CDR3 runs to 14 residues. Germline-derived CDR1 and CDR2 are SNHLY and FYNNEI. V gave up 0 bases and J gave up 9 bases, with 12 bases separating them. Combining the CDR3 with reference TRBV2 and TRBJ2-4 gives the whole variable domain EPEVTQTPSHQVTQMGQEVILRCVPISNHLYFYWYRQILGQKVEFLVSFYNNEISEKSEIFDDQFSVERPDGSNFTLKIRSTKLEDSAMYFCASSEALLIGIQYFGAGTRLSVL.

The J gene is TRBJ1-4, the V gene TRBV19, with TRBD1 identical over 8 bases. Germline assignment: CDR1 LNHDA and CDR2 SQIVND (reference sequence). This CDR3 is 13 amino acids long. V lost 7 bases to trimming and J lost 7 bases; unmatched junction nucleotides: 5. The DNA of the CDR3 is TGTGCCAGTAATGACAGGGGAGGTGAAAAACTGTTTTTT. Residues: CASNDRGGEKLFF. The full variable domain, in which reference TRBV19 and TRBJ1-4 provide the parts outside the CDR3, is DGGITQSPKYLFRKEGQNVTLSCEQNLNHDAMYWYRQDPGQGLRLIYYSQIVNDFQKGDIAEGYSVSREKKESFPLTVTSAQKNPTAFYLCASNDRGGEKLFFGSGTQLSVL.

The rearrangement links TRBV11-3 to TRBJ2-7; no firm D call. V lost 5 bases and J 3 bases, leaving 11 bases between the germline ends. CDR3 length: 13 residues. Germline CDR1 SGHNT, CDR2 YENEEA. CDR3 sequence reads: CASSRLNYYEQYF. The CDR3 DNA follows: TGTGCCAGCAGCCGCCTAAACTACTACGAGCAGTACTTC.

In regard to this clone: With a much larger clone just one base away, this may be a read error. This sequence joins TRBV5-4 and TRBJ2-7; 9 bases map to TRBD1. CDR3 length: 13 residues. V gave up 3 bases and J gave up 5 bases; unmatched junction bases: 3. Germline V lookup: CDR1 SGHNT, CDR2 YYREEE (reference sequence). The CDR3: CASSSTGGNEQYF. The CDR3 coding sequence is TGTGCCAGCAGCTCCACAGGGGGCAACGAGCAGTACTTC.

This clone is a singleton in its sample. V gene TRBV5-8 combines with J gene TRBJ2-6, with D uncertain. V lost 7 bases and J lost 0, with 20 bases in between. Germline loops: CDR1 SGHTS, CDR2 YDEGEE. CDR3 length: 18 residues. The CDR3, as DNA: TGTGCCAGCGGTCGGTGGGCTACCCTTAGCTCTGGGGCCAACGTCCTGACTTTC. It translates to CASGRWATLSSGANVLTF.

The V gene is TRBV5-4, the J gene TRBJ1-4, with TRBD1 matching 8 bases. The V gene's germline CDR1 is SGHNT and CDR2 YYREEE (reference sequence). After removal of 4 bases from V and 6 bases from J, the junction contained 14 bases not matched to a gene. The CDR3 runs to 17 residues. CDR3 DNA: TGTGCCAGCAGCCCCGGGACAGGCCGACTCAAGGATGAAAAACTGTTTTTT. Amino acids: CASSPGTGRLKDEKLFF. Together with reference TRBV5-4 and TRBJ1-4, the CDR3 gives the full variable domain: ETGVTQSPTHLIKTRGQQVTLRCSSQSGHNTVSWYQQALGQGPQFIFQYYREEENGRGNFPPRFSGLQFPNYSSELNVNALELDDSALYLCASSPGTGRLKDEKLFFGSGTQLSVL.

This rearrangement joins TRBV4-1 to TRBJ1-5, with a weak D call TRBD1 (6 bases). Germline V gene data show CDR1 as MGHRA and CDR2 as YSYEKL. This CDR3 region has 17 residues. V was clipped by 3 bases and J by 5 bases, with 20 bases between them. CDR3 in amino acids: CASSHNSDRSLDQPQHF. The CDR3 nucleotides read TGCGCCAGCAGCCACAACTCAGACAGGTCCCTAGATCAGCCCCAGCATTTT.

V is TRBV6-5 and J is TRBJ1-1, with TRBD1 as a possible D gene (5 bases). The V and J ends lost 3 bases and 4 bases respectively, with 15 bases between them. From germline, CDR1 is MNHEY and CDR2 SVGAGI. This CDR3 region has 15 residues. The CDR3 bases are TGTGCCAGCAGTTATGGACCTCCCGGGGGCACTGAAGCTTTCTTT. Amino acid sequence: CASSYGPPGGTEAFF.

The V gene is TRBV9, the J gene TRBJ2-1, with D unresolved. The CDR3 extends over 15 amino acids. Trimming took 0 bases from V and 4 from J, leaving 11 bases between them. From germline, CDR1 is SGDLS and CDR2 YYNGEE. In nucleotides, the CDR3 is TGTGCCAGCAGCGTAGGAGCGAGACTGTACAATGAGCAGTTCTTC. Translated: CASSVGARLYNEQFF.

V and J are TRBV6-4 and TRBJ1-2; D gene uncertain. Deletions cut 5 bases from V and 1 base from J, with 11 bases between. The V gene's germline CDR1 is MRHNA and CDR2 SNTAGT. The CDR3 consists of 14 residues. DNA for the CDR3: TGTGCCAGCAGTCCTTCGGTCTTTAACTATGGCTACACCTTC. It codes for CASSPSVFNYGYTF.

The chain joins TRBV7-6 to TRBJ2-7; 7 nucleotides match TRBD2. The V gene end was trimmed by 1 base and the J gene end by 4 bases; junction bases not matched to a gene: 7. The CDR3 runs to 15 residues. Germline V gives CDR1 SGHVS, CDR2 FNYEAQ. As DNA, the CDR3 is TGTGCCAGCAGCTTAGTAGGGAGGGCTACGTACGAGCAGTACTTC. This sequence encodes CASSLVGRATYEQYF. The variable domain in full, completed from reference TRBV7-6 and TRBJ2-7, reads GAGVSQSPRYKVTKRGQDVALRCDPISGHVSLYWYRQALGQGPEFLTYFNYEAQQDKSGLPNDRFSAERPEGSISTLTIQRTEQRDSAMYRCASSLVGRATYEQYFGPGTRLTVT.